What follows are 17 T cell receptor beta chains derived from one specimen sequenced in a study of T-cell reconstitution after alpha-beta-depleted transplantation in children. The TCRbeta library incorporated unique molecular identifiers. From the PCR reads, TCRdb called clonotypes with MiXCR, one entry per CDR3 protein. The table has some 600,000 distinct CDR3 sequences, 13% seen once; the top ten hold around 2.2%. Specimen: PBMCs, mostly from graft donor cells, collected 360 days after TCRalphabeta/CD19-depleted stem cell transplant. The receptors come from a male patient aged 10-17 years who had a stem cell transplant for acute myeloid leukemia, so the T cells may come from the graft donor.

This clonotype showed up many times. J is TRBJ2-5 and V is TRBV21-1; TRBD2 is taken as the D call from the table, unchecked against the DNA. TRBV21-1 is given as a pseudogene. The CDR3 spans 17 residues. CDR3 amino acids: CASIFFRGSGSLETQYF. CDR3 nucleotide sequence: TGTGCCAGCATTTTCTTCCGGGGTAGCGGGAGTTTAGAGACCCAGTACTTC.

The genes are TRBV20-1 and TRBJ2-1, with D unresolved. From germline, CDR1 is DFQATT and CDR2 SNEGSKA (reference sequence). The CDR3 spans 14 residues. V shed 0 bases and J shed 3 bases, with 9 bases lying between them. The CDR3 DNA reads TGCAGTGCTAGAGATCCAGGCCACTACAATGAGCAGTTCTTC. Translation: CSARDPGHYNEQFF.

The genes are TRBV12-3 or TRBV12-4 and TRBJ2-3, with TRBD2 matching over 12 bases. The J segment lost 2 bases and the V segment lost 10 bases, leaving 19 bases of the junction unmatched. The CDR3 length is 19 residues. CDR3 nucleotide sequence: TGTGCCACGACAAGTTGGGGATGGCCTAGCGGGAGGGACACAGATACGCAGTATTTT. Protein sequence: CATTSWGWPSGRDTDTQYF.

V usage is TRBV11-2 and J usage is TRBJ2-7; 16 nucleotides align to TRBD2. Germline V CDR1 and CDR2: SGHAT, FQNNGV. Trimming took 5 bases from V and 3 from J; bases not matched to a gene: 10. The CDR3 is made up of 18 amino acids. Here the CDR3 DNA reads TGTGCCAGCAGCGCGGGACTAGCGGGAGGGTTTGGAGGCTACGAGCAGTACTTC. The encoded protein is CASSAGLAGGFGGYEQYF.

V usage is TRBV20-1 and J usage is TRBJ2-1; D is unclear. This CDR3 region has 15 residues. Germline lookup yields CDR1 DFQATT and CDR2 SNEGSKA (reference sequence). Trimming stripped 2 bases from V and 4 bases from J, with 15 bases between. The CDR3 region is CSARFWTRGYNEQFF. In DNA, the CDR3 is TGCAGTGCTAGATTCTGGACCCGCGGTTACAATGAGCAGTTCTTC.

This chain uses TRBV5-1 with TRBJ1-2, with D possibly being TRBD1 (5 bases). Germline CDR1 is SGHRS and CDR2 is YFSETQ. CDR3 length equals 16 residues. V was trimmed by 2 bases and J by 6 bases, leaving 20 bases between them. The CDR3 loop reads CASSFARAGRGNGYTF. The CDR3 nucleotides read TGCGCCAGCAGCTTCGCCCGGGCAGGGCGCGGTAATGGCTACACCTTC.

The CDR3 protein is CAWSAGSSYNEQFF. CDR3 bases: TGTGCCTGGAGTGCCGGGAGCTCCTACAATGAGCAGTTCTTC. The chain links TRBV30 to TRBJ2-1; a possible D gene is TRBD2 (6 bases). V was clipped by 1 base and J by 0 bases, with 7 bases between them. Germline V gives CDR1 GTSNPN, CDR2 SVGIG (reference sequence). The CDR3 totals 14 residues.

In the case of this clonotype: Germline is not matched at one junction end, which may reflect a read error. V and J are TRBV12-3 or TRBV12-4 and TRBJ2-3; 11 bases map to TRBD2. This CDR3 region has 17 residues. CDR3 residues: CTSSPSLRLAGGDTQYF. CDR3 nucleotide sequence: TGTACCAGCAGTCCCTCCCTGCGCCTAGCGGGAGGTGATACGCAGTATTTT.

The chain is built from TRBV27 and TRBJ2-5, with D tentatively TRBD2 (6 bases). Germline V gene data show CDR1 as MNHEY and CDR2 as SMNVEV (reference sequence). The CDR3 extends over 16 amino acids. The V end lost 0 bases, the J end lost 6 bases, and 17 bases lay between the germline ends. The chain's CDR3 is CASSLSSVGGLKTQYF. The CDR3 nucleotides are TGTGCCAGCAGTTTATCGTCCGTCGGGGGATTGAAGACCCAGTACTTC.

The rearrangement uses TRBV28 and TRBJ1-2; 7 nucleotides line up with TRBD1. The V and J ends lost 2 bases and 5 bases, in that order; junction bases with no gene match: 8. The CDR3 is 15 residues long. Germline V gene sequence: CDR1 MDHEN, CDR2 SYDVKM. Written as DNA, the CDR3 is TGTGCCAGCAGTTTACAGGGGGAGATGTGGTATGGCTACACCTTC. As protein: CASSLQGEMWYGYTF.

J is TRBJ2-7 and V is TRBV12-3 or TRBV12-4; 12 bases are shared with TRBD2. With 5 bases clipped from V and 0 bases from J, the junction kept 8 bases outside the gene matches. CDR3 size: 17 residues. The chain's CDR3 is CASSIGLAGTSSYEQYF. The CDR3 DNA reads TGTGCCAGCAGTATCGGACTAGCGGGAACCAGCTCCTACGAGCAGTACTTC.

This clonotype appeared a few times. The gene calls are TRBV28 and TRBJ2-7; D could derive from TRBD1 or TRBD2 (5 bases each). The CDR3 is 14 residues long. V dropped 7 bases and J dropped 5 bases, with 18 bases sitting between them. The germline V gene has CDR1 MDHEN and CDR2 SYDVKM. The CDR3 loop is CASIPGLGPNEQYF. In DNA form, the CDR3 reads TGTGCCAGCATCCCGGGGTTGGGGCCGAACGAGCAGTACTTC.

This clonotype was seen many times. The chain employs TRBV29-1 and TRBJ1-1; the D is unclear. The CDR3 runs to 11 residues. V gave up 4 bases and J gave up 0 bases, with 3 bases separating them. Germline V lookup: CDR1 SQVTM, CDR2 ANQGSEA. CDR3 sequence (DNA): TGCAGCGTTGCAATGAACACTGAAGCTTTCTTT. Amino acids: CSVAMNTEAFF.

This chain uses TRBV5-1 with TRBJ2-4, with D possibly matching TRBD1 (5 bases). Trimming shortened V by 0 bases and J by 0 bases, and 7 bases separated the two germline ends. Germline V gives CDR1 SGHRS, CDR2 YFSETQ. This CDR3 contains 15 residues. The CDR3 bases are TGCGCCAGCAGCTTGGGACAGCTAGCCAAAAACATTCAGTACTTC. As protein: CASSLGQLAKNIQYF.

The sample holds a few counts of this clonotype. This chain joins TRBV5-1 and TRBJ2-3; 7 positions match TRBD1. Germline values: CDR1 SGHRS, CDR2 YFSETQ. V dropped 5 bases and J dropped 3; count of bases not matched to a gene: 9. The CDR3 contains 15 residues. CDR3 sequence: CASRFRQGSTDTQYF. DNA for the CDR3: TGCGCCAGCAGATTCCGACAGGGCTCGACAGATACGCAGTATTTT.

V and J are TRBV7-2 and TRBJ1-5; no definite D call. Trimming left V 2 bases short and J 9 bases short, with 5 bases between. This CDR3 is built from 11 residues. Germline CDR1 and CDR2: SGHTA and FQGNSA. The CDR3 protein is CASSLLAPQHF. CDR3 DNA sequence: TGTGCCAGCAGCTTATTAGCGCCCCAGCATTTT.

This clonotype was picked up a small number of times. The chain employs TRBV7-2 and TRBJ1-4; D might be TRBD1 (5 bases). The germline V and J ends were trimmed by 4 bases and 8 bases, with 17 bases remaining between them. Germline CDR1 is SGHTA and CDR2 is FQGNSA. The CDR3 length is 15 residues. The CDR3 DNA sequence: TGTGCCAGCAGCTCAGGCCCAAACCGGGGGGAAAAACTGTTTTTT. This codes for CASSSGPNRGEKLFF.